These 10 T cell receptor beta chains were sequenced from one sample in a study of T cells in Graves' hyperthyroidism and ophthalmopathy. Amplified TCR beta CDR3 regions came from RNA transcripts. The HTBI primer set was used in a first-round RT-PCR of the TCR CDR3. One entry per CDR3 protein, called by TCRdb with MiXCR from the multiplex PCR reads. The sample has around 500,000 distinct CDR3 sequences; around 15% are singletons. The specimen was blood. The receptors were sampled from a woman in her thirties or forties with Graves' hyperthyroidism.

This chain links TRBV7-9 with TRBJ2-3; possibly TRBD2 for D (6 bases). The ends were cut back, 5 bases at V and 6 bases at J, with 15 bases in the middle. CDR3 length: 14 residues. Germline CDR1 SEHNR, CDR2 FQNEAQ (reference sequence). The CDR3 sequence is CASSRSAGSDTQYF. In DNA, the CDR3 is TGTGCCAGCAGCCGCTCGGCGGGGTCGGATACGCAGTATTTT.

This clonotype showed up just a few times. The rearrangement uses TRBV18 and TRBJ2-1; no definite D call. This CDR3 has 14 residues. Trimming removed 0 bases from V and 0 bases from J, with 3 bases in between. CDR1 is KGHSH and CDR2 is LQKENI in the germline V gene. CDR3 in DNA: TGTGCCAGCTCACCACCGAGCTCCTACAATGAGCAGTTCTTC. Its translation is CASSPPSSYNEQFF.

There are a few counts of this clonotype. This chain joins TRBV29-1 and TRBJ1-1; D might be TRBD1 (5 bases). The germline V gene has CDR1 SQVTM and CDR2 ANQGSEA. V gave up 1 base and J gave up 2 bases, with 14 bases separating them. The CDR3 sequence is 15 residues long. The CDR3 protein is CSVEAVGTVNTEAFF. The DNA of the CDR3 is TGCAGCGTTGAAGCGGTAGGGACGGTTAACACTGAAGCTTTCTTT.

The chain recombines TRBV10-2 with TRBJ1-5; tentative D call: TRBD1 (5 bases). The CDR3 is 15 residues long. Trimming stripped 0 bases from V and 1 base from J, with 7 bases between. The germline V gene has CDR1 WSHSY and CDR2 SAAADI. This CDR3 is CASSESPGSNQPQHF. CDR3 nucleotides: TGCGCCAGCAGTGAGTCTCCAGGGAGCAATCAGCCCCAGCATTTT.

V usage is TRBV19 and J usage is TRBJ2-7, with 7 bases identical to TRBD1. The CDR3 has 14 residues. The germline V gene encodes CDR1 LNHDA and CDR2 SQIVND (reference sequence). V was clipped by 4 bases and J by 7 bases; unmatched bases: 10. The CDR3 coding sequence is TGTGCCAGTAGTACAGCGGACAGGCCCAGGGAGCAGTACTTC. Its translation: CASSTADRPREQYF. Complete variable domain (other parts from reference TRBV19 and TRBJ2-7): DGGITQSPKYLFRKEGQNVTLSCEQNLNHDAMYWYRQDPGQGLRLIYYSQIVNDFQKGDIAEGYSVSREKKESFPLTVTSAQKNPTAFYLCASSTADRPREQYFGPGTRLTVT.

This clonotype was observed many times. The chain joins TRBV7-3 to TRBJ2-1, with 10 bases identical to TRBD2. Germline-derived CDR1 and CDR2 are SGHTA and FQGTGA. The trim removed 4 bases at V and 6 bases at J, leaving 9 bases unmatched. The CDR3 consists of 16 residues. The CDR3: CASSYGPTSGANEQFF. DNA for the CDR3: TGTGCCAGCAGCTATGGCCCAACTAGCGGGGCCAATGAGCAGTTCTTC.

This clonotype was observed many times. The chain couples TRBV14 to TRBJ2-1; D call uncertain. The CDR3 has 13 residues. The germline gives CDR1 SGHDN, CDR2 FVKESK. Trimming shortened V by 1 base and J by 9 bases, and 10 bases separated the two germline ends. This CDR3 reads CASSQVPQSEQFF. The CDR3 region has the DNA TGTGCCAGCAGCCAAGTTCCGCAAAGTGAGCAGTTCTTC.

This clonotype was seen ten or more times. This could be a read error, since a much larger clone is one nucleotide away. J is TRBJ2-2 and V is TRBV5-1; D remains ambiguous. The V end lost 0 bases, the J end lost 0 bases, and 3 bases lay between the germline ends. CDR3 length equals 14 residues. In germline, CDR1 is SGHRS, CDR2 YFSETQ. The CDR3 sequence is CASSLETNTGELFF. The DNA for the CDR3 is TGCGCCAGCAGCTTGGAAACGAACACCGGGGAGCTGTTTTTT.

This clonotype was recorded at least ten times. This chain links TRBV6-1 with TRBJ1-6, with D uncertain. This CDR3 spans 12 amino acids. Germline CDR1 MNHNS, CDR2 SASEGT. V lost 2 bases to trimming and J lost 7 bases, with 3 bases between them. Here the CDR3 DNA reads TGTGCCAGCAGTGAACAGAATTCACCCCTCCACTTT. Translation: CASSEQNSPLHF.

This clonotype was observed at least ten times. The V and J genes are TRBV18 and TRBJ2-5; D is perhaps TRBD1 (6 bases). CDR3 length: 14 residues. V gave up 5 bases and J gave up 4 bases, with 14 bases separating them. Per germline, CDR1 KGHSH and CDR2 LQKENI. The CDR3: CASSATGMGETQYF. CDR3 DNA sequence: TGTGCCAGCTCAGCCACAGGGATGGGAGAGACCCAGTACTTC.